The present TCR beta chain was sequenced within a study of vaccination effects on CD4 cells after COVID-19. Culture lasted 10 days before CD4+ T cell isolation. Only a few counts were recorded for this clone. Its antigen remains unidentified. With 3 bases removed from V and 4 bases from J, the gap between germline ends came to 15 bases. Looked up from germline, CDR1 is SGHAT and CDR2 is FQNNGV. This CDR3 is 16 amino acids long. Libraries were prepared by immunoSEQ multiplex PCR; TCRdb keeps only in-frame clonotypes and omits some of them. The sample yields 70,000 to 85,000 clones, roughly three quarters seen once.

V gene TRBV11-2 combines with J gene TRBJ1-4, with D tentatively TRBD1 (6 bases). The sequence was collected from a human donor who received a COVID-19 vaccine. The sample here was CD4+ T cells from PBMCs cultured without peptide, taken before COVID-19 vaccination. The CDR3 nucleotides read TGTGCCAGCAGCTTCAGGGGCCCCTTAAGTAATGAAAAACTGTTTTTT. Residues: CASSFRGPLSNEKLFF.